This T cell receptor (beta chain) was recorded in a study of cytomegalovirus exposure and HLA in healthy donors (TCRdb year 2017). About the full investigation: An earlier analysis of several hundred of the donors reported 250 to 350 Gb of sequence data and 117 million unique TCR beta sequences obtained from around 170 million T cells. Among some 400 genotyped donors of the cohort, an average of about 240,000 unique TCR beta nucleotide sequences was sequenced per donor, of which about 18% were non-productive. To decide whether each TCR beta V gene segment behaved as functional or pseudogenic, an earlier analysis of fewer than 750 of the donors relied on high-throughput TCR beta sequencing. The study was designed to test whether signatures of past pathogen exposure could be identified by cataloging public T cell receptors. Using immunosequencing, the study profiled T cell repertoires from 666 subjects and related those repertoires to cytomegalovirus serostatus. To predict cytomegalovirus infection status, the study brought together high-throughput TCR immunosequencing, statistical association of individual TCRs with disease status, and machine learning. Class I and class II HLA loci were covered by the typing at four-digit resolution. Genome-wide SNP genotypes for about 55% of the roughly 670 donors were used in a later genetic analysis, which treated that subset as a discovery cohort. The number of donors typed differed by locus, with 629-630 for A, B, C, DRB1 and DQB1, roughly 520 for DQA1, some 570 for DPA1, and under 490 for DPB1. Of the 350 to 450 genotyped donors, roughly 76% were placed in the genetic ancestry cluster associated with self-reported Caucasian donors. In addition to the first cohort of approximately 670 subjects, a separate validation cohort of approximately 120 different subjects was used. Every repertoire in the discovery cohort had been generated on one and the same sequencing platform. To study patterns of TCR occurrence, a later analysis re-analyzed previously published TCR beta repertoires from 650 to 750 donors and added high-resolution HLA genotyping. Roughly five DR-DQ haplotypes were handled as single units for association and clustering, since linkage in the cohort was strong. Donor age, sex, ethnicity and CMV serostatus were compiled together with the repertoire data. Approximately 310 gigabases of sequencing data and around 85 million unique TCR sequences made up an early release that covered about 640 HLA-typed donors. In the later analysis, no new phenotypic data were used to find candidate immune exposures; instead, reliance was placed on TCR beta sequences and their occurrence across donors.

Libraries were made using the immunoSEQ multiplex PCR assay. For the multiplex PCR, a mixture combining 60 forward primers for TCR Vbeta segments and 13 reverse primers for TCR Jbeta segments was used. The CDR3 region of rearranged TCR beta genes was amplified from genomic DNA with a multiplex PCR assay. The Illumina HiSeq System was used to sequence the amplified TCR beta libraries as 87-base-pair reads. The original pipeline was this. A later analysis counted around 72 million unique TCR beta chains across the 670 or so repertoires, and around 12 million of these chains were shared by at least two donors. Raw reads were error-corrected and collapsed into unique sequences by a nearest-neighbor algorithm in which closely related sequences were merged to remove PCR and sequencing errors. To assign V, D and J gene segments, CDR3 sequences were aligned to IMGT reference sequences. For a sequence to be retained, at least a six-nucleotide match to both a V gene segment and a J gene segment was required. Rearrangements were called productive when the CDR3 lacked stop codons and stayed in frame with V and J; all others were non-productive. Following IMGT convention, CDR3 was defined as the stretch from the second conserved V-encoded cysteine to the conserved J-encoded phenylalanine. The earlier analysis of 500 to 750 of the donors excluded any sequence lacking an unambiguous match to a single V gene segment. In an earlier analysis of several hundred of the donors, a V segment was called functional when productive rearrangements were above 56.7%, and segregating when the standard deviation between donors exceeded 5%. A statistical classification framework was built to diagnose cytomegalovirus status from the catalog of TCR beta chain sequences. A later analysis assigned V and J genes by comparing TCR nucleotide sequences with IMGT/GENE-DB human TR gene sequences. In a later analysis, CDR3 sequences and most-parsimonious VDJ recombination scenarios were assigned using the TCRdist pipeline. In a later analysis, every TCR beta chain was defined by the combination of its CDR3 amino acid sequence and its V-gene family, and reads without a unique V-gene family were dropped. In a later analysis, approximately 590 highly shared, low-generation-probability nucleotide sequences were removed to address suspected cross-contamination and a sequencing artifact. In a later analysis, a clonal expansion index for each public chain was calculated from normalized within-repertoire ranks of inferred template counts. In a later analysis, generation probabilities were computed using a VDJ recombination model fitted to out-of-frame rearrangements, and the results were checked against IGoR. In a later analysis, hypergeometric tests were used to score TCR-TCR, TCR-HLA and TCR-CMV co-occurrence, with a repertoire-size bias correction applied to TCR pairs. False discovery rates were estimated in a later analysis by permuting HLA or CMV assignments 20 times. In a later analysis, co-occurring TCRs were grouped using DBSCAN, with TCRdist sequence similarity added in when clustering inside HLA-allele-positive subsets. Repertoires with fewer than 30,000 or more than 120,000 public chains were left out of co-occurrence clustering, as were four to six repertoires with anomalous nucleotide sharing. TCRdb re-hosts the immuneACCESS table, in-frame sequences only. Its copies lack some clones; in the studies checked, an unresolved V gene accounts for under half of them, and the cause for the rest is not known. V, J and clone size derive from that table, while D and trimming were established from the DNA sequence. The sample records 150,000 to 200,000 clones, approximately 80% of which are singletons. Approximately 2.9% of the sample is in the top ten clones.

The junction carries 15 bases between V and J, which are trimmed by 0 bases and 4 bases respectively. From a lookup of the germline V gene, CDR1 and CDR2 are WSHSY and SAAADI. The CDR3 has 16 amino acids, counting the end cysteine and phenylalanine. Left in the record is the CDR3 DNA by itself, 48 bases read in frame from the first base. Overall study results and their limits: In an earlier analysis of 587 of the donors, most TCR beta V segments appeared in productive rearrangements about 87% or about 30% of the time, broadly matching IMGT annotations. A further reported finding was that TCR beta sequences accurately predicted the HLA-A and HLA-B alleles for most subjects in the first cohort. In a later analysis, several top co-occurrence clusters were reported to appear linked to parvovirus B19, influenza, CMV and Epstein-Barr virus. Because counts were too low, some 17 rarely observed V segments, including chromosome 9 orphons, were left out of the earlier analysis of a few hundred of the donors. The cohort was sequenced for TCR beta chains only, and without alpha or paired-chain data the features that could be detected were limited. When HLA alleles, especially DR and DQ, strongly co-occurred, attributing TCR associations to individual alleles was difficult. In both the original and validation cohorts, the classifier was reported to diagnose cytomegalovirus status with high specificity and sensitivity. Most CMV-associated TCR beta chains appeared to be HLA-restricted in a later analysis, and the HLA associations seemed to be driven largely by CMV exposure. Some IMGT-functional V segments, including TRBV6-2 and TRBV6-3, could not be distinguished by the 87-base-pair reads and were therefore excluded. In a later analysis, HLA-associated TCR beta chains were found to be more clonally expanded and to have lower generation probabilities than equally common non-associated chains. Roughly uniform sequencing depth across donors was assumed in presence/absence analyses, although this assumption may not hold. A few of the identified cytomegalovirus-associated TCR beta chains were confirmed in vitro to be specific for cytomegalovirus antigens. Because HLA typing was missing for some donors at each locus, association tests included only the typed subset. The authors suggested that the approach could potentially be generalized to other disease states and immunological phenotypes. The sequencing pipeline was judged likely to have produced a cluster of highly shared sequence variants as a technical artifact. In a later genetic analysis, a missense DCLRE1C variant was associated with V-gene and J-gene trimming of TCR beta chains, and the association was replicated in an independent cohort. In a later analysis, TCR association rates were found to vary across HLA loci, with the most associated TCRs seen for DRB1 alleles and the fewest for HLA-C alleles. Most TCR sequences were seen in very few donors, while some public TCRs were found in many individuals. In the study, 150 to 200 TCR beta chains were listed as associated with cytomegalovirus. Correlated functional status among segregating V segments might reflect linkage disequilibrium, but an unknown experimental factor could not be ruled out. According to a later genetic analysis, donors in an Asian-associated ancestry cluster had fewer N-insertions in productive TCRs than the approximately 630-donor mean. A later analysis associated 15,000 to 20,000 TCR beta sequences with specific HLA alleles at a false discovery rate of 0.05. The only immune exposure information available for the cohort was CMV serostatus.

On this clone: Its cognate antigen has yet to be identified. No quality values exist for individual bases; no much larger clone is one base distant.

The cohort was made up of around 720 healthy bone marrow donors. Cohort members were all nominally healthy when sampled, although unrecorded immune exposures were likely present. The donor tested CMV seropositive, placing the donor among the roughly 270 seropositive members of the cohort. A peripheral blood sample was collected from each donor, and TCR beta sequencing was performed on peripheral blood mononuclear cells. The Qiagen DNeasy Blood Extraction Kit was used to extract genomic DNA from the blood cell samples. The sequence was obtained from a woman in her thirties or forties in good health and CMV-seropositive. Sequenced: PBMCs. The chain is assembled from TRBV10-2 and TRBJ1-2; the D segment could be TRBD1, given 5 matching bases. The CDR3 reads as follows: CASSESGFGASYGYTF. The sequenced DNA: TGCGCCAGCAGTGAGTCGGGATTTGGGGCGAGCTATGGCTACACCTTC.